The 20 T cell receptor beta chains presented below share a single source sample, sequenced in a study of T cells after yellow fever vaccination. TCRdb re-analysed the 5' RACE reads in MiXCR, keeping a single row per CDR3 protein. The data show fewer than 450,000 distinct CDR3 sequences, 8.1% seen once. Sequencing was performed on PBMCs, taken around 45 days after the first yellow fever vaccination. The receptors come from a man aged 18 to 29 who received the YFV17D yellow fever vaccine.

This clonotype was picked up a small number of times. The chain couples TRBV5-1 to TRBJ2-3; 10 nucleotides match TRBD1. Germline CDR1 reads SGHRS; CDR2 reads YFSETQ. The CDR3 extends over 16 amino acids. Trimming took 4 bases from V and 5 from J; bases not matched to a gene: 10. The CDR3: CASSRLGQGRGDTQYF. CDR3 sequence (DNA): TGCGCCAGCAGCCGGCTGGGACAGGGGCGAGGAGATACGCAGTATTTT. The full variable domain, completed using reference TRBV5-1 and TRBJ2-3, is KAGVTQTPRYLIKTRGQQVTLSCSPISGHRSVSWYQQTPGQGLQFLFEYFSETQRNKGNFPGRFSGRQFSNSRSEMNVSTLELGDSALYLCASSRLGQGRGDTQYFGPGTRLTVL.

The J gene is TRBJ1-1, the V gene TRBV5-1; 7 nucleotides match TRBD1. CDR1 is SGHRS, CDR2 YFSETQ, per germline. The ends lost 0 bases at V and 10 bases at J; junction bases unmatched: 3. CDR3 length: 12 residues. The CDR3 DNA reads TGCGCCAGCAGCTTGGATCAGGGGGTAGCTTTCTTT. Residues: CASSLDQGVAFF.

There are a few counts of this clonotype. The rearrangement joins TRBV9 to TRBJ2-7; D is possibly TRBD2 (5 bases). The CDR3 runs 14 residues. The germline CDR1 and CDR2 sequences are SGDLS and YYNGEE. V was clipped by 0 bases and J by 0 bases, with 7 bases between them. CDR3: CASSVDLASYEQYF. The CDR3 DNA reads TGTGCCAGCAGCGTAGACCTAGCCTCCTACGAGCAGTACTTC.

The chain uses TRBV11-2 and TRBJ2-2; 9 positions agree with TRBD2. The CDR3 spans 17 residues. Germline CDR1 SGHAT, CDR2 FQNNGV. Trimming removed 0 bases from V and 6 bases from J; junction bases left unmatched: 8. The CDR3 DNA is TGTGCCAGCAGCTTAGATCTGGCTAGCGGGGTTGCCGGGGAGCTGTTTTTT. Translation: CASSLDLASGVAGELFF.

The chain is built from TRBV12-3 or TRBV12-4 and TRBJ2-1, with 8 bases matching TRBD2. CDR3 length: 15 amino acids. The V and J ends lost 3 bases and 6 bases, in that order; junction bases with no gene match: 7. As DNA, the CDR3 is TGTGCCAGCAGTTTGAGGGAGGGACTAGTCAATGAGCAGTTCTTC. Translating it yields CASSLREGLVNEQFF.

This clonotype has only a few counts. The genes are TRBV6-2 or TRBV6-3 and TRBJ2-7; 7 bases fit TRBD1. Trimming cost V 3 bases and J 3 bases; bases outside gene matches: 11. Germline values: CDR1 MNHEY, CDR2 SVGEGT. The CDR3 has 16 amino acids. CDR3 amino acids: CASSYFETGKDYEQYF. The CDR3 nucleotides read TGTGCCAGCAGTTATTTTGAGACAGGGAAAGACTACGAGCAGTACTTC.

In regard to this clonotype: Germline is not matched at one junction end, which may reflect a read error. The chain has TRBV5-1 and TRBJ2-2, with TRBD1 matching 8 bases. Germline CDR1 SGHRS, CDR2 YFSETQ. The CDR3 runs to 14 residues. This CDR3 is CASSLEDRAGELFF. The CDR3 DNA is TGCGCCAGCAGCTTGGAGGACAGGGCCGGAGAGCTGTTTTTT.

This clonotype was seen at least ten times. The V and J genes are TRBV7-9 and TRBJ2-2, with D unresolved. This CDR3 has 14 residues. Germline CDR1 reads SEHNR; CDR2 reads FQNEAQ (reference sequence). Trimming removed 1 base from V and 6 bases from J, with 9 bases in between. CDR3 in amino acids: CASSLEDVSGELFF. The CDR3 DNA follows: TGTGCCAGCAGCTTAGAGGACGTGTCCGGGGAGCTGTTTTTT.

This clonotype has a handful of counts. The V call is TRBV21-1, the J call TRBJ2-7; TRBD1, the table's D call, was not compared with the DNA. TRBV21-1 is noted as a pseudogene. The CDR3 runs to 13 residues. The CDR3 protein is CASSQQGADEQYF. CDR3 bases: TGTGCCAGCAGCCAACAGGGGGCGGACGAGCAGTACTTC.

This chain uses TRBV7-9 with TRBJ1-1; 10 bases agree with TRBD1. V shed 5 bases and J 1 base; nucleotides not matched to a gene: 4. Germline V gene sequence: CDR1 SEHNR, CDR2 FQNEAQ (reference sequence). There are 15 residues in the CDR3. DNA of the CDR3: TGTGCCAGCAGCCCTTGGGACAGGGGGAACACTGAAGCTTTCTTT. Protein sequence: CASSPWDRGNTEAFF.

This clonotype was detected only a few times. The chain has TRBV19 and TRBJ2-5, with unresolved D. Germline-derived CDR1 and CDR2 are LNHDA and SQIVND (reference sequence). This CDR3 has 14 amino acids. V lost 5 bases, J lost 0 bases, and 10 bases lay in between. CDR3 sequence reads: CASSLDLYQETQYF. The CDR3 nucleotides read TGTGCCAGTAGTCTCGACTTGTACCAAGAGACCCAGTACTTC.

V and J are TRBV2 and TRBJ2-3; D gene uncertain. Germline loops: CDR1 SNHLY, CDR2 FYNNEI. Trimming took off 3 bases at V and 3 bases at J, with 13 bases between the two ends. CDR3 length: 15 residues. The chain's CDR3 is CASSELISPTDTQYF. CDR3 nucleotides: TGTGCCAGCAGTGAGCTTATTAGTCCGACAGATACGCAGTATTTT.

This clonotype occurred a few times. The gene calls are TRBV28 and TRBJ2-3, with D possibly TRBD1 on 5 matching bases. The V and J ends lost 4 bases and 2 bases respectively, with 16 bases between them. Germline V gene sequence: CDR1 MDHEN, CDR2 SYDVKM. This CDR3 contains 16 residues. For the CDR3, the DNA is TGTGCCAGCAGTTCTGGGGCCGCAGGATTCACAGATACGCAGTATTTT. Amino acids: CASSSGAAGFTDTQYF.

With regard to this clonotype: A clone one base away is much larger, so this may be a read error. The chain recombines TRBV6-1 with TRBJ1-5; 7 bases match TRBD1. The CDR3 runs 14 residues. Germline CDR1 is MNHNS and CDR2 is SASEGT. The junction had 8 bases not matched to a gene; V was cut back by 7 bases and J by 5 bases. The DNA for the CDR3 is TGTGCCAGCACCCCGAGGACAGGAGATCAGCCCCAGCATTTT. As protein: CASTPRTGDQPQHF.

This clonotype showed up just a few times. The chain uses TRBV2 and TRBJ1-1; D is unresolved. CDR1 SNHLY and CDR2 FYNNEI come from the germline V gene. V shed 6 bases and J shed 1 base, with 12 bases lying between them. This CDR3 contains 14 residues. The CDR3 DNA follows: TGTGCCAGCAGGTCCGTTCGGGGGAACACTGAAGCTTTCTTT. Translated: CASRSVRGNTEAFF.

The chain employs TRBV2 and TRBJ1-5; maybe TRBD1 (6 bases). Trimming took 10 bases from V and 6 from J, leaving 31 bases between them. Germline assignment: CDR1 SNHLY and CDR2 FYNNEI. The CDR3 is 18 amino acids. CDR3 in amino acids: CAICCVEVSGDYIQPQHF. The CDR3 DNA reads TGTGCCATCTGCTGTGTAGAGGTATCAGGGGATTATATTCAGCCCCAGCATTTT.

This clonotype was found a few times. The chain recombines TRBV6-2 or TRBV6-3 with TRBJ2-5; D remains unclear. The V end lost 7 bases, the J end lost 5 bases, and 8 bases lay between the germline ends. The CDR3 loop spans 11 amino acids. Germline lookup yields CDR1 MNHEY and CDR2 SVGEGT. CDR3 DNA sequence: TGTGCCAGCATATACCGGGAGACCCAGTACTTC. This codes for CASIYRETQYF.

This chain joins TRBV20-1 and TRBJ2-7, with 10 bases lining up with TRBD2. J gave up 5 bases and V 3 bases, and 4 bases lay outside the gene matches. Germline V gene lookup returns CDR1 DFQATT and CDR2 SNEGSKA (reference sequence). This CDR3 has 13 amino acids. CDR3 in amino acids: CSASLAGVDEQYF. DNA of the CDR3: TGCAGTGCTAGCCTAGCGGGGGTCGACGAGCAGTACTTC.

This clonotype was seen a few times. The chain is built from TRBV12-3 or TRBV12-4 and TRBJ1-5; 7 bases line up with TRBD1. This CDR3 comprises 14 residues. Trimming removed 8 bases from V and 5 bases from J; junction bases left unmatched: 9. The DNA for the CDR3 is TGTGCCAGCGGGCTTCGGACAGGAGATCAGCCCCAGCATTTT. It encodes CASGLRTGDQPQHF.

A few counts support this clonotype. The chain combines TRBV9 with TRBJ1-6; D call uncertain. The CDR3 covers 13 residues. Germline CDR1 is SGDLS and CDR2 is YYNGEE. Trimming pared 0 bases from V and 9 bases from J, leaving 7 bases between. The CDR3 DNA sequence: TGTGCCAGCAGCGTAGCGGGTCGTTCACCCCTCCACTTT. This codes for CASSVAGRSPLHF.